Given below is one T cell receptor (beta chain) in context. The ends were cut back, 0 bases at V and 7 bases at J, with 9 bases in the middle. The CDR3 sequence is 13 residues long. The data stem from a study of blood T cell repertoires in COVID-19. Turning to the study itself: PBMCs, B-cell-depleted T cells, or T cells provided the cDNA or gDNA that made up the material.

Study processing details: Reference gene primers were amplified, and this amplification served to estimate nucleated cell counts. Clones were read by immunoSEQ multiplex PCR, and TCRdb kept only the in-frame ones, dropping some. D and trimming come from the DNA, and the V and J calls and clone size come from that table. The table has approximately 67,000 clones, 91% seen once. V usage is TRBV12-3 or TRBV12-4 and J usage is TRBJ1-2, with a weak D call TRBD1 (5 bases). The TCR sequence derives from a human donor in a cohort sampled during active COVID-19. The sample taken for sequencing was peripheral blood. CDR3 coding DNA: TGTGCCAGCAGTTTAGCACGGGGGGGTGGCTACACCTTC. Translating it yields CASSLARGGGYTF.